This passage covers 20 T cell receptor beta chains from one sample sequenced in a study of metastatic and nonmetastatic thyroid tumors. Thyroid surgery had not been preceded by any treatment in any patient. TCRdb reprocessed the PCR reads via MiXCR. Of about 93,000 clones in the sample, 10% to 15% were seen once. Sequences were obtained from blood. These receptors were taken from a female donor with papillary thyroid cancer or a benign thyroid nodule (not recorded which). Some clones in this sample may be carry-over from other donors' samples.

This clone was seen repeatedly, ten times or more. This chain uses TRBV7-9 with TRBJ2-3, with 8 bases lining up with TRBD1. The length of the CDR3 is 16 residues. CDR1 and CDR2 from the germline V gene are SEHNR and FQNEAQ (reference sequence). V gave up 5 bases and J gave up 4 bases; unmatched junction bases: 11. CDR3 nucleotides: TGTGCCAGCAGCCCGGCGGGGACAGGCAGGGCAGATACGCAGTATTTT. This translates into CASSPAGTGRADTQYF.

This clone has at least ten counts. The V and J genes are TRBV7-9 and TRBJ1-3; D unresolved. The germline V and J ends were trimmed by 1 base and 0 bases, with 7 bases remaining between them. CDR3 size: 15 residues. Germline loops: CDR1 SEHNR, CDR2 FQNEAQ (reference sequence). The CDR3 DNA reads as TGTGCCAGCAGCTTAGGAGCCGGCTCTGGAAACACCATATATTTT. Translated: CASSLGAGSGNTIYF.

At least ten counts were recorded for this clone. The chain carries TRBV20-1 and TRBJ2-4; TRBD1 might be the D (6 bases). This CDR3 has 13 amino acids. V was clipped by 5 bases and J by 8 bases, with 16 bases between them. The germline gives CDR1 DFQATT, CDR2 SNEGSKA (reference sequence). CDR3 region: CSAPGQLGDIQYF. The CDR3 DNA sequence: TGCAGTGCTCCAGGACAGCTAGGGGACATTCAGTACTTC.

The sample holds many counts of this clone. The chain recombines TRBV12-3 or TRBV12-4 with TRBJ2-1, with a tentative D call TRBD2 (6 bases). The CDR3 has 15 residues. V was clipped by 1 base and J by 2 bases, with 9 bases between them. CDR3 protein: CASSLVGSAYNEQFF. Written as DNA, the CDR3 is TGTGCCAGCAGTTTAGTCGGGAGTGCCTACAATGAGCAGTTCTTC.

The CDR3 loop is CASSDETGPHEQYF. In DNA form, the CDR3 reads TGTGCCAGCAGTGATGAGACAGGGCCGCACGAGCAGTACTTC. The rearrangement joins TRBV2 to TRBJ2-7, with 7 bases lining up with TRBD1. Germline assignment: CDR1 SNHLY and CDR2 FYNNEI. The CDR3 is made up of 14 amino acids. Trimming cost V 3 bases and J 5 bases; bases outside gene matches: 7.

Ten or more counts support this clone. The chain links TRBV20-1 to TRBJ2-1; TRBD2 agrees at 8 bases. The germline V gene encodes CDR1 DFQATT and CDR2 SNEGSKA (reference sequence). The CDR3 has 16 amino acids. V dropped 3 bases and J dropped 0; count of bases not matched to a gene: 7. This CDR3 reads CSASLGGRSSYNEQFF. In DNA, the CDR3 is TGCAGTGCTAGTCTTGGCGGGAGGAGCTCCTACAATGAGCAGTTCTTC.

The chain carries TRBV6-1 and TRBJ2-7; D may be TRBD1 or TRBD2 (5 bases each). Germline CDR1 and CDR2: MNHNS and SASEGT. The CDR3 extends over 15 amino acids. Deletions cut 7 bases from V and 6 bases from J, with 22 bases between. Here the CDR3 DNA reads TGTGCCAGCACCCCTTTGGCGCAGGGTGGGGGCGAGCAGTACTTC. Protein sequence: CASTPLAQGGGEQYF.

This clone was observed at least ten times. The V and J genes are TRBV6-2 or TRBV6-3 and TRBJ2-7; TRBD2 aligns across 13 bases. V lost 5 bases to trimming and J lost 2 bases; unmatched junction nucleotides: 6. Looked up from germline, CDR1 is MNHEY and CDR2 is SVGEGT. The CDR3 consists of 16 residues. Here the CDR3 reads CASSKGLAGPAYEQYF. The CDR3 bases are TGTGCCAGCAGTAAGGGACTAGCGGGACCCGCCTACGAGCAGTACTTC.

This clone was counted ten times or more. The chain is built from TRBV5-6 and TRBJ1-2; D unclear. CDR1 is SGHDT and CDR2 is YYEEEE in the germline V gene. The V gene lost 0 bases and the J gene lost 7 bases, with 7 bases spanning the gap. The CDR3 is 12 residues long. The DNA of the CDR3 is TGTGCCAGCAGCTTGGATGGGGTTGGCTACACCTTC. It yields the protein CASSLDGVGYTF.

This clone has more than one count but fewer than ten. This could be a read error, since a much larger clone is one nucleotide away. V and J are TRBV25-1 and TRBJ1-1; D is ambiguous. CDR3 length equals 11 residues. The germline CDR1 and CDR2 sequences are MGHDK and SYGVNS. CDR3 sequence: CASGEGTEAFF. DNA for the CDR3: TGTGCCAGCGGTGAGGGAACTGAAGCTTTCTTT.

This clone was seen ten or more times. The rearrangement links TRBV19 to TRBJ2-5; TRBD1 might be the D (6 bases). V lost 9 bases to trimming and J lost 2 bases, with 19 bases between them. The CDR3 contains 15 residues. CDR1 and CDR2 from the germline V gene are LNHDA and SQIVND (reference sequence). This CDR3 is CASSSRQVTQETQYF. CDR3 coding DNA: TGTGCCAGCTCAAGCAGACAGGTCACGCAAGAGACCCAGTACTTC.

This clone was picked up many times. The rearrangement uses TRBV6-2 or TRBV6-3 and TRBJ2-2; no clear D. There are 15 residues in the CDR3. V was trimmed by 1 base and J by 4 bases, leaving 10 bases between them. Per germline, CDR1 MNHEY and CDR2 SVGEGT. CDR3 protein: CASSYLRTPTGELFF. The CDR3 nucleotides read TGTGCCAGCAGTTACTTGAGAACACCCACCGGGGAGCTGTTTTTT.

This clone was seen ten or more times. Other DNA sequences in the same sample also yield this CDR3. The rearrangement joins TRBV28 to TRBJ1-2; tentative D call: TRBD1 (6 bases). This CDR3 has 14 residues. With 8 bases removed from V and 3 bases from J, the gap between germline ends came to 16 bases. The V gene's germline CDR1 is MDHEN and CDR2 SYDVKM. The CDR3 DNA sequence: TGTGCCAGCTTATTGGGGGGGCTACACTATGGCTACACCTTC. This codes for CASLLGGLHYGYTF.

This chain connects TRBV6-2 or TRBV6-3 to TRBJ2-2, with a possible D match to TRBD2 (5 bases). The CDR3 sequence is 17 residues long. Trimming left V 5 bases short and J 5 bases short, with 21 bases between. CDR1 is MNHEY, CDR2 SVGEGT, per germline. The CDR3 here is CASSQTLGPSWTGELFF. DNA of the CDR3: TGTGCCAGCAGTCAGACACTAGGGCCTAGCTGGACCGGGGAGCTGTTTTTT.

This clone was observed at least ten times. Within the sample, other DNA sequences also encode this same CDR3. J is TRBJ1-5 and V is TRBV20-1; 8 bases agree with TRBD1. The CDR3 spans 15 residues. In germline, CDR1 is DFQATT, CDR2 SNEGSKA (reference sequence). Trimming cost V 0 bases and J 6 bases; bases outside gene matches: 7. CDR3 coding DNA: TGCAGTGCTAGAGATCCGACAGGGGCTGGTCAGCCCCAGCATTTT. It codes for CSARDPTGAGQPQHF.

In this sample, this clone turned up many times. The chain recombines TRBV18 with TRBJ2-2; D is unresolved. Germline V gene sequence: CDR1 KGHSH, CDR2 LQKENI. Deletions cut 2 bases from V and 4 bases from J, with 5 bases between. The CDR3 is 13 amino acids. The CDR3 bases are TGTGCCAGCTCACCAGGCGGCACCGGGGAGCTGTTTTTT. Translating it yields CASSPGGTGELFF.

The chain is built from TRBV27 and TRBJ1-1; TRBD1 matches 10 bases. Germline loops: CDR1 MNHEY, CDR2 SMNVEV (reference sequence). With V trimmed by 5 bases and J by 5 bases, 8 bases remained unmatched. This CDR3 spans 15 amino acids. In DNA, the CDR3 is TGTGCCAGCAGTAACGACAGGGGGCTGGTTACTGAAGCTTTCTTT. Residues: CASSNDRGLVTEAFF.

This clone was counted at least ten times. The chain combines TRBV9 with TRBJ1-2, with TRBD1 matching over 8 bases. Germline values: CDR1 SGDLS, CDR2 YYNGEE. The CDR3 is 15 residues long. V lost 0 bases, J lost 7 bases, and 8 bases stayed unmatched. The DNA for the CDR3 is TGTGCCAGCAGCGTAGAGGGCAGGGGGCGCACTGGCTACACCTTC. It codes for CASSVEGRGRTGYTF.

In its sample, this clone was seen many times. The V and J genes are TRBV6-2 or TRBV6-3 and TRBJ2-3; 8 bases are shared with TRBD1. Germline V lookup: CDR1 MNHEY, CDR2 SVGEGT. V lost 8 bases, J lost 3 bases, and 10 bases stayed unmatched. CDR3 size: 15 residues. DNA for the CDR3: TGTGCCAGCCGGGGGTGGACAGGGATGACAGATACGCAGTATTTT. The encoded protein is CASRGWTGMTDTQYF.

This clone was found many times. Different DNA sequences within this sample yield the same CDR3. The chain recombines TRBV29-1 with TRBJ1-2, with D possibly being TRBD1 (6 bases). V lost 7 bases and J 0 bases, leaving 12 bases between the germline ends. Per germline, CDR1 SQVTM and CDR2 ANQGSEA. CDR3 length: 13 residues. DNA for the CDR3: TGCAGCGCAAACAGGGATGCTAACTATGGCTACACCTTC. Its translation: CSANRDANYGYTF.